Presented here are 21 T cell receptor beta chains from one specimen sequenced in a study of low-dose radiotherapy and immunotherapy resistance in tumors (dated by TCRdb to the early 2020s). The time point tag for this specimen amounts to: after trial treatment. Sample treatment or condition, as interpreted from the label and publication: LDRT plus nivolumab, ipilimumab, low-dose cyclophosphamide and aspirin (RACIN trial). Sequencing took place on an Illumina HiSeq 2500. First-strand cDNA was synthesized with Superscript III and a set of TRAV- and TRBV-specific primers, covering both TCRalpha and TCRbeta chains. TCRs were amplified for about 22 PCR cycles with Phusion, using a constant-region primer paired with the adapter attached to the V primers. TCRdb itself trimmed the public reads at Q25 with fastp, ran MiXCR and retained productive beta chains. Under each unique CDR3 protein, matching rows form one entry showing the most common genes and DNA. This sample holds about 80,000 distinct CDR3 sequences; around 17% were observed only once. 1.1% to 1.5% of the sample is in the top ten clones.

Source: PBMCs, taken after low-dose radiotherapy plus immunotherapy. The receptor set was obtained from a male donor with prostate cancer.

This clonotype was counted many times. The CDR3 here is CASSQGQGAGGYTF. CDR3 DNA sequence: TGTGCCAGCAGTCAAGGACAGGGGGCCGGTGGCTACACCTTC. The rearrangement joins TRBV6-6 to TRBJ1-2; 11 bases match TRBD1. This CDR3 contains 14 residues. V lost 5 bases to trimming and J lost 7 bases; unmatched junction nucleotides: 6. From germline, CDR1 is MNHNY and CDR2 SVGAGI (reference sequence).

This clonotype was counted at least ten times. The DNA for the CDR3 is TGTGCCAGCAGCGAGGGGGGAGGAGAGACCCAGTACTTC. Amino acids: CASSEGGGETQYF. This chain uses TRBV7-2 with TRBJ2-5; possibly TRBD1 or TRBD2 for D (6 bases each). Germline CDR1 and CDR2: SGHTA and FQGNSA. This CDR3 is built from 13 residues. V lost 5 bases, J lost 4 bases, and 11 bases lay in between. The full variable domain, with the rest looked up from reference TRBV7-2 and TRBJ2-5, is GAGVSQSPSNKVTEKGKDVELRCDPISGHTALYWYRQSLGQGLEFLIYFQGNSAPDKSGLPSDRFSAERTGGSVSTLTIQRTQQEDSAVYLCASSEGGGETQYFGPGTRLLVL.

The CDR3 loop reads CSVIAGASVDTQYF. The CDR3 DNA sequence: TGCAGCGTAATAGCGGGAGCCTCGGTAGATACGCAGTATTTT. This sequence joins TRBV29-1 and TRBJ2-3; 9 bases line up with TRBD2. Germline CDR1 and CDR2: SQVTM and ANQGSEA. The CDR3 has 14 amino acids. The ends lost 6 bases at V and 5 bases at J; junction bases unmatched: 9.

In regard to this clonotype: This likely reflects a read error, since a far larger clone is one base away. The chain employs TRBV28 and TRBJ2-1; D gene ambiguous. This CDR3 spans 14 amino acids. CDR1 is MDHEN and CDR2 is SYDVKM in the germline V gene. Trimming removed 3 bases from V and 10 bases from J, with 16 bases in between. The CDR3, as DNA: TGTGCCAGCAGTTTGCTCCGGACCTCCTACGAGCAGTTCTTC. This encodes CASSLLRTSYEQFF.

The sample holds many counts of this clonotype. The J gene is TRBJ1-2, the V gene TRBV28; TRBD1 agrees at 7 bases. The CDR3 is 16 amino acids. CDR1 and CDR2 (germline): MDHEN, SYDVKM. V lost 6 bases, J lost 4 bases, and 14 bases stayed unmatched. The DNA of the CDR3 is TGTGCCAGCAGCCCAGGAACAGGGGTCGGGGCCTATGGCTACACCTTC. It yields the protein CASSPGTGVGAYGYTF.

This clonotype was recorded many times. CDR3 protein: CASRGSASPYEQYF. As DNA, the CDR3 is TGCGCCAGCAGGGGTAGTGCCAGCCCCTACGAGCAGTACTTC. The chain links TRBV5-1 to TRBJ2-7; D not certain. The CDR3 is 14 amino acids. Looked up from germline, CDR1 is SGHRS and CDR2 is YFSETQ. Trimming took off 5 bases at V and 2 bases at J, with 14 bases between the two ends.

This clonotype showed up many times. This rearrangement joins TRBV30 to TRBJ2-1; D call uncertain. The CDR3 consists of 13 residues. Germline assignment: CDR1 GTSNPN and CDR2 SVGIG (reference sequence). V lost 2 bases, J lost 10 bases, and 15 bases lay in between. In DNA, the CDR3 is TGTGCCTGGAGTCCTCCTAACCTTTTGGAGCAGTTCTTC. It is translated as CAWSPPNLLEQFF.

As for this clonotype: The final CDR3 position lacks the conserved phenylalanine or tryptophan, pointing to a likely read error. The CDR3: CYVRNRGPSGETQYS. The CDR3, as DNA: TGCTACGTAAGGAATAGGGGGCCCTCGGGGGAGACCCAGTACTCC. The rearrangement joins TRBV29-1 to TRBJ2-5; 7 bases line up with TRBD1. The CDR3 covers 15 residues. Germline CDR1 SQVTM, CDR2 ANQGSEA.

This clonotype was picked up many times. This chain links TRBV2 with TRBJ1-4; D unclear. CDR1 is SNHLY, CDR2 FYNNEI, per germline. V was shortened by 6 bases and J by 0 bases, with 11 bases between the two germline ends. CDR3 length: 15 amino acids. The CDR3 is CASSRLFATNEKLFF. CDR3 DNA: TGTGCCAGCAGCCGACTTTTTGCAACTAATGAAAAACTGTTTTTT. The complete variable domain, with remaining parts taken from reference TRBV2 and TRBJ1-4, reads EPEVTQTPSHQVTQMGQEVILRCVPISNHLYFYWYRQILGQKVEFLVSFYNNEISEKSEIFDDQFSVERPDGSNFTLKIRSTKLEDSAMYFCASSRLFATNEKLFFGSGTQLSVL.

A remark on this clonotype: This sequence is one base from a far larger clone and is likely a read error. The chain couples TRBV29-1 to TRBJ2-1; 10 bases are shared with TRBD2. This CDR3 has 15 residues. Per the germline V gene, CDR1 is SQVTM and CDR2 is ANQGSEA. V lost 4 bases, J lost 10 bases, and 13 bases stayed unmatched. This chain's CDR3 is CSVAGLAERPYEQFF. CDR3 DNA sequence: TGCAGCGTTGCCGGACTAGCGGAAAGACCCTACGAGCAGTTCTTC.

This clonotype was counted many times. The V gene is TRBV3-1, the J gene TRBJ1-1; D is uncertain. Germline CDR1 and CDR2: LGHDT and YNNKEL (reference sequence). Between the trimmed V and J ends, which lost 0 bases and 4 bases, there was a span of 6 bases. The CDR3 consists of 13 residues. The CDR3 is CASSQDGPTEAFF. CDR3 bases: TGTGCCAGCAGCCAAGATGGGCCCACTGAAGCTTTCTTT.

This clonotype was detected many times. The chain joins TRBV27 to TRBJ2-1; 9 bases align to TRBD2. The CDR3 spans 22 residues. CDR1 and CDR2 from the germline V gene are MNHEY and SMNVEV (reference sequence). V lost 5 bases, J lost 4 bases, and 27 bases stayed unmatched. CDR3 sequence: CASSGAGLAAQAETQAYNEQFF. The DNA of the CDR3 is TGTGCCAGCAGTGGGGCGGGACTAGCCGCCCAAGCCGAGACCCAGGCATACAATGAGCAGTTCTTC.

In this sample, this clonotype turned up many times. V and J are TRBV19 and TRBJ2-7; 8 bases align to TRBD1. J gave up 2 bases and V 3 bases, and 6 bases lay outside the gene matches. Germline values: CDR1 LNHDA, CDR2 SQIVND (reference sequence). The CDR3 extends over 15 amino acids. The CDR3 loop reads CASSMSGQGAYEQYF. The DNA of the CDR3 is TGTGCCAGTAGTATGTCCGGACAGGGCGCCTACGAGCAGTACTTC.

This clonotype was counted a single time. This sequence is one base from a far larger clone and is likely a read error. The rearrangement joins TRBV6-5 to TRBJ2-1, with 13 bases that match TRBD2. CDR1 is MNHEY, CDR2 SVGAGI, per germline. V trimming: 2 bases; J trimming: 13 bases; junction bases outside the gene matches: 11. This CDR3 comprises 16 residues. CDR3 residues: CASSYTGLAGEETQFF. The CDR3 bases are TGTGCCAGCAGTTACACAGGACTAGCGGGAGAAGAGACCCAGTTCTTC.

The sample holds many counts of this clonotype. V usage is TRBV19 and J usage is TRBJ1-2, with a tentative D call TRBD1 (5 bases). The CDR3 is 13 residues long. V lost 4 bases and J 7 bases, leaving 13 bases between the germline ends. In germline, CDR1 is LNHDA, CDR2 SQIVND (reference sequence). The CDR3 DNA is TGTGCCAGTAGTACCGGGACGAAAGGTGGCTACACCTTC. Protein: CASSTGTKGGYTF.

This clonotype was observed many times. The CDR3 protein is CASSPSDTSGNTIYF. For the CDR3, the DNA is TGCGCCAGCAGCCCATCGGACACCTCTGGAAACACCATATATTTT. The rearrangement links TRBV5-1 to TRBJ1-3, with TRBD1 as a possible D gene (5 bases). Trimming removed 4 bases at V and 0 bases at J, with 11 bases between. Germline-derived CDR1 and CDR2 are SGHRS and YFSETQ. The CDR3 totals 15 residues.

This clonotype was recorded many times. The chain employs TRBV6-2 or TRBV6-3 and TRBJ1-5, with TRBD1 identical over 10 bases. Trimming removed 5 bases from V and 5 bases from J; junction bases left unmatched: 9. Looked up from germline, CDR1 is MNHEY and CDR2 is SVGEGT. The CDR3 runs to 16 residues. CDR3 in DNA: TGTGCCAGCAGTACCCCGGGACAGGGGAAAGATCAGCCCCAGCATTTT. Translating gives CASSTPGQGKDQPQHF.

The chain employs TRBV6-5 and TRBJ2-7; D possibly corresponds to TRBD2 (7 bases). The CDR3 is 15 residues long. Germline assignment: CDR1 MNHEY and CDR2 SVGAGI. The germline V and J ends were trimmed by 5 bases and 5 bases, with 19 bases remaining between them. CDR3 protein: CASSPRGRGIDEQYF. The CDR3 nucleotides are TGTGCCAGCAGTCCTAGGGGGAGGGGGATCGACGAGCAGTACTTC.

This clonotype was counted ten times or more. The chain joins TRBV5-1 to TRBJ2-7, with D perhaps matching TRBD1 (6 bases). Germline-derived CDR1 and CDR2 are SGHRS and YFSETQ. Trimming stripped 0 bases from V and 6 bases from J, with 7 bases between. This CDR3 has 12 residues. CDR3 protein: CASSLGQAEQYF. CDR3 nucleotides: TGCGCCAGCAGCTTGGGACAGGCCGAGCAGTACTTC.

The chain recombines TRBV11-2 with TRBJ2-7; 12 bases map to TRBD1. The trim removed 5 bases at V and 6 bases at J, leaving 8 bases unmatched. This CDR3 is 15 amino acids long. Germline V gene data show CDR1 as SGHAT and CDR2 as FQNNGV. The CDR3 protein is CASSRLGQGAREQYF. CDR3 nucleotides: TGTGCCAGCAGCCGCCTGGGACAGGGGGCCCGCGAGCAGTACTTC.

This clonotype was counted at least ten times. The chain is built from TRBV29-1 and TRBJ2-7; no clear D gene. Per the germline V gene, CDR1 is SQVTM and CDR2 is ANQGSEA. This CDR3 is built from 12 residues. V was shortened by 1 base and J by 2 bases, with 6 bases between the two germline ends. The CDR3 loop is CSVEVSTYEQYF. The CDR3 region has the DNA TGCAGCGTTGAAGTCAGCACCTACGAGCAGTACTTC.